The 3 T cell receptor beta chains below come from one sample, sequenced in a study of T cell clones after liver transplantation. Sequencing used immunoSEQ multiplex PCR; TCRdb keeps in-frame clones, though not all of them. This repertoire shows about 33,000 clones, around 94% found once; its top ten account for 25% to 30%. The input for sequencing was CD8+ T cells from blood, taken 12 months after liver transplant. The receptors stem from a human patient who received a liver transplant. Part of the T cells may come from the graft donor.

The chain joins TRBV5-6 to TRBJ2-7; tentatively, D is TRBD1 or TRBD2 (5 bases each). With 2 bases removed from V and 2 bases from J, the gap between germline ends came to 11 bases. Per germline, CDR1 SGHDT and CDR2 YYEEEE. The CDR3 has 14 amino acids. This CDR3 reads CASSFERGPYEQYF. The DNA of the CDR3 is TGTGCCAGCAGCTTCGAACGGGGACCCTACGAGCAGTACTTC.

This chain connects TRBV19 to TRBJ2-7, with TRBD2 matching 10 bases. Trimming cost V 5 bases and J 5 bases; bases outside gene matches: 9. Germline V gives CDR1 LNHDA, CDR2 SQIVND (reference sequence). The CDR3 runs 15 residues. CDR3 region: CASSFAGLAFHEQYF. The DNA for the CDR3 is TGTGCCAGTAGTTTCGCGGGACTAGCGTTTCACGAGCAGTACTTC. Together with reference TRBV19 and TRBJ2-7, the CDR3 gives the full variable domain: DGGITQSPKYLFRKEGQNVTLSCEQNLNHDAMYWYRQDPGQGLRLIYYSQIVNDFQKGDIAEGYSVSREKKESFPLTVTSAQKNPTAFYLCASSFAGLAFHEQYFGPGTRLTVT.

This clone has a handful of counts. The CDR3 region is CASSSPDRGEQYF. CDR3 DNA sequence: TGTGCCAGCAGCTCGCCCGACAGAGGGGAGCAGTACTTC. The chain recombines TRBV7-3 with TRBJ2-7; D assignment may be TRBD1 or TRBD2 (5 bases each). The CDR3 has 13 residues. V was shortened by 4 bases and J by 7 bases, with 14 bases between the two germline ends. Germline CDR1 and CDR2: SGHTA and FQGTGA.